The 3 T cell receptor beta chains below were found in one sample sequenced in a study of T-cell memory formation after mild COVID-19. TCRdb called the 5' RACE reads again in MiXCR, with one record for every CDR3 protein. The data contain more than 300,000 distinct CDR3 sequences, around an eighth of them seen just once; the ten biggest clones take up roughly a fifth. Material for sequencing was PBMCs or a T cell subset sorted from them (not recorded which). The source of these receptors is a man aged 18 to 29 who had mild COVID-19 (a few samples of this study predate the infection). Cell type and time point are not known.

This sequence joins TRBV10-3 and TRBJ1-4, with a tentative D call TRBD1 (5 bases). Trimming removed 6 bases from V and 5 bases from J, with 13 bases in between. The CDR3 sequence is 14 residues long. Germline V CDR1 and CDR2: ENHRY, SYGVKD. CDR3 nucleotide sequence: TGTGCCATCAGAGAATCCGGGGGGAATGAAAAACTGTTTTTT. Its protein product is CAIRESGGNEKLFF.

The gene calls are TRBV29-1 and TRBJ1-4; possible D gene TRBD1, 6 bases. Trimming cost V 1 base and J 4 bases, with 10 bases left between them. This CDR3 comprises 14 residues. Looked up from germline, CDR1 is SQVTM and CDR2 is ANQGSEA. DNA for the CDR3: TGCAGCGTTGAAGGCAGGGGAGATAATGAAAAACTGTTTTTT. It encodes CSVEGRGDNEKLFF.

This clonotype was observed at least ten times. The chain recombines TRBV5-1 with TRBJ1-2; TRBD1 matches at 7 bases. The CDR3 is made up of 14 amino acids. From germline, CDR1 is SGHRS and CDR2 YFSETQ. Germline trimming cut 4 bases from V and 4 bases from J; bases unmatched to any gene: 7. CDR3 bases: TGCGCCAGCAGCCGACGGACAGGAGCCTATGGCTACACCTTC. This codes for CASSRRTGAYGYTF.